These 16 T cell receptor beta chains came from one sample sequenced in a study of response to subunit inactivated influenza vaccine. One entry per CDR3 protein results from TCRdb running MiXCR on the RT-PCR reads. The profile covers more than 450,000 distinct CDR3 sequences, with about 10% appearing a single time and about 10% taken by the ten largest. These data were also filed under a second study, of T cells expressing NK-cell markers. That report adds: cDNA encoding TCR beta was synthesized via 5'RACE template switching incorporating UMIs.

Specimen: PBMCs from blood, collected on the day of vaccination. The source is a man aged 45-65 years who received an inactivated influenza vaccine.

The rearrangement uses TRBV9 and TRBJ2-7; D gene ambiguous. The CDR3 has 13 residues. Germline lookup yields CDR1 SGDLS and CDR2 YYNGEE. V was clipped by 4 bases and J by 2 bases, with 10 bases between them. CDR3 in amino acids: CASSPTPAYEQYF. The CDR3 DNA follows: TGTGCCAGCAGCCCGACCCCCGCCTACGAGCAGTACTTC.

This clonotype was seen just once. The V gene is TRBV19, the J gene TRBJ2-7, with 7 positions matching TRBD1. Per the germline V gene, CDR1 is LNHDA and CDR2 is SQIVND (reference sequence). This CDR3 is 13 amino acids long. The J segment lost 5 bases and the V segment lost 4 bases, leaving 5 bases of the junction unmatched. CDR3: CASSTRQGDEQYF. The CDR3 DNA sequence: TGTGCCAGTAGTACGCGACAGGGTGACGAGCAGTACTTC.

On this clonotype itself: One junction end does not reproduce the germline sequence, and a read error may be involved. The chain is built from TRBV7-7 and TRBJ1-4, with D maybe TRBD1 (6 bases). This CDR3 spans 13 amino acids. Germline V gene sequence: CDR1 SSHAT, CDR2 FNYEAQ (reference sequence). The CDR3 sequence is CASSRTENEKLFF. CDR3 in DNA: TGTGCTAGCAGTCGGACAGAAAATGAAAAACTGTTTTTT. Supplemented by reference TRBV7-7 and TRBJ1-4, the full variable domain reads GAGVSQSPRYKVTKRGQDVTLRCDPISSHATLYWYQQALGQGPEFLTYFNYEAQPDKSGLPSDRFSAERPEGSISTLTIQRTEQRDSAMYRCASSRTENEKLFFGSGTQLSVL.

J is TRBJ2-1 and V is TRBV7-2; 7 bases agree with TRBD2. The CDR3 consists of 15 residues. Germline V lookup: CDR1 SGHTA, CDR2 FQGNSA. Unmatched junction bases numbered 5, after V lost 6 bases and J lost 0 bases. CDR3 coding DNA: TGTGCCAGCAGGACACTAGCGCCCTCCTACAATGAGCAGTTCTTC. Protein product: CASRTLAPSYNEQFF.

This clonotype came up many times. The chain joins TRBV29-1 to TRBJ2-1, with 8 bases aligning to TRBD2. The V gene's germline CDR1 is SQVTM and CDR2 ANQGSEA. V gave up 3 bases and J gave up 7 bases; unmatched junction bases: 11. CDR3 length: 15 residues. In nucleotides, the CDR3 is TGCAGCGTTGATGCAAGACTAGCGAGCAAAAATGAGCAGTTCTTC. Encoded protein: CSVDARLASKNEQFF.

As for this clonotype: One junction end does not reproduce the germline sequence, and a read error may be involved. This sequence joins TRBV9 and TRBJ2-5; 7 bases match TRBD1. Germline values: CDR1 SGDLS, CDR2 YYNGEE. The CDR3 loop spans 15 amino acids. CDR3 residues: CASSPLGTVQETQHF. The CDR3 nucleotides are TGTGCCAGCAGCCCATTAGGGACAGTGCAAGAGACCCAGCACTTC.

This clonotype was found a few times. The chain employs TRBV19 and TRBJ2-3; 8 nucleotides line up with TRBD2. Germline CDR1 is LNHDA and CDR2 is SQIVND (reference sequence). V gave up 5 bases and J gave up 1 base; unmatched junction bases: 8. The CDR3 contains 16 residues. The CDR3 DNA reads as TGTGCCAGTAGTGAAACCGGGACTAGTGGCACAGATACGCAGTATTTT. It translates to CASSETGTSGTDTQYF.

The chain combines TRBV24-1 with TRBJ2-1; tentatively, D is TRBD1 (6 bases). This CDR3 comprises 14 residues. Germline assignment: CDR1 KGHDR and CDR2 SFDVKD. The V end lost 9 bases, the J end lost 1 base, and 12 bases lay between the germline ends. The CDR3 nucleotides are TGTGCCACCGCAGACAGGTGGTCCTACAATGAGCAGTTCTTC. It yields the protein CATADRWSYNEQFF.

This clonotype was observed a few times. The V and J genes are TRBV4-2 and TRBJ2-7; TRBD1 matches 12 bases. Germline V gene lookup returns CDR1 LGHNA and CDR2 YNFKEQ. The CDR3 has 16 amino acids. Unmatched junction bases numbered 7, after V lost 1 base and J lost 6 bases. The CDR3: CASSQVPGQGASEQYF. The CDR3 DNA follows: TGTGCCAGCAGCCAAGTCCCGGGACAGGGGGCTAGCGAGCAGTACTTC.

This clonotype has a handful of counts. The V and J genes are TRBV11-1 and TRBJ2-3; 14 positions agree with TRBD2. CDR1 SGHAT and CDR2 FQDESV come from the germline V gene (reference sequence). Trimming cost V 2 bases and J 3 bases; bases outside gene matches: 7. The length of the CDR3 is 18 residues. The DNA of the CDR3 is TGTGCCAGCAGCTTAAGATCGGGACTAGCGGGGGTAACAGATACGCAGTATTTT. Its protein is CASSLRSGLAGVTDTQYF.

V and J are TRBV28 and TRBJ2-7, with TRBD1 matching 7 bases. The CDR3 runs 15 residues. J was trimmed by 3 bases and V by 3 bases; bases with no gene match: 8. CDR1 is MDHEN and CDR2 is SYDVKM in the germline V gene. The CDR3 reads CASSFPGQNGYEQYF. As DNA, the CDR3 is TGTGCCAGCAGTTTTCCGGGACAGAATGGCTACGAGCAGTACTTC.

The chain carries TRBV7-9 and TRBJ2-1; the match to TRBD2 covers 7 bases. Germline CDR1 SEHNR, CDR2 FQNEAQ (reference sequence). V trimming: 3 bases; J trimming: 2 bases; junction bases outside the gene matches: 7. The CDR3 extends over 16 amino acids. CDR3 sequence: CASSFSSSGAYNEQFF. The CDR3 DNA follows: TGTGCCAGCAGCTTTTCATCTAGCGGTGCCTACAATGAGCAGTTCTTC. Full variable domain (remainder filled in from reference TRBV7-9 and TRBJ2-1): DTGVSQNPRHKITKRGQNVTFRCDPISEHNRLYWYRQTLGQGPEFLTYFQNEAQLEKSRLLSDRFSAERPKGSFSTLEIQRTEQGDSAMYLCASSFSSSGAYNEQFFGPGTRLTVL.

The chain's CDR3 is CASSPGPGEKLFF. The CDR3 coding sequence is TGTGCCAGCAGCCCCGGCCCAGGTGAAAAACTGTTTTTT. V is TRBV12-3 or TRBV12-4 and J is TRBJ1-4; D is unclear. The ends were cut back, 6 bases at V and 7 bases at J, with 12 bases in the middle. The CDR3 extends over 13 amino acids.

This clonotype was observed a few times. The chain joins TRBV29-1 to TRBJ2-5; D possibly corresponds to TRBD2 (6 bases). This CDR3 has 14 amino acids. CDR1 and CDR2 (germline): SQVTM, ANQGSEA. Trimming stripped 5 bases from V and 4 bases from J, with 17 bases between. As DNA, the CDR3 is TGCAGCGTTCGCGGGGCTGTGAATGGAGAGACCCAGTACTTC. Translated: CSVRGAVNGETQYF.

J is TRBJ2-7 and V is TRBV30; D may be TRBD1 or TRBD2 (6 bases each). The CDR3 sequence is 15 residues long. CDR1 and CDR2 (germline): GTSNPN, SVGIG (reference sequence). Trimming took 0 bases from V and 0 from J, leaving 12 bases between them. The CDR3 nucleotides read TGTGCCTGGAGTGTGGGGGGACATAGCTCCTACGAGCAGTACTTC. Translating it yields CAWSVGGHSSYEQYF.

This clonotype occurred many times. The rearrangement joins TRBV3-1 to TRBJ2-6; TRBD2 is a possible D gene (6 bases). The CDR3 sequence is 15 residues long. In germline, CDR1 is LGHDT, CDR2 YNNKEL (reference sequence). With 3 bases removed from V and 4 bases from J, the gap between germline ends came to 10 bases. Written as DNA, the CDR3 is TGTGCCAGCAGCCAGGGGGGAGCCGGGGCCAACGTCCTGACTTTC. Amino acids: CASSQGGAGANVLTF. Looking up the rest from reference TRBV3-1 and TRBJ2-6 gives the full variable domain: DTAVSQTPKYLVTQMGNDKSIKCEQNLGHDTMYWYKQDSKKFLKIMFSYNNKELIINETVPNRFSPKSPDKAHLNLHINSLELGDSAVYFCASSQGGAGANVLTFGAGSRLTVL.